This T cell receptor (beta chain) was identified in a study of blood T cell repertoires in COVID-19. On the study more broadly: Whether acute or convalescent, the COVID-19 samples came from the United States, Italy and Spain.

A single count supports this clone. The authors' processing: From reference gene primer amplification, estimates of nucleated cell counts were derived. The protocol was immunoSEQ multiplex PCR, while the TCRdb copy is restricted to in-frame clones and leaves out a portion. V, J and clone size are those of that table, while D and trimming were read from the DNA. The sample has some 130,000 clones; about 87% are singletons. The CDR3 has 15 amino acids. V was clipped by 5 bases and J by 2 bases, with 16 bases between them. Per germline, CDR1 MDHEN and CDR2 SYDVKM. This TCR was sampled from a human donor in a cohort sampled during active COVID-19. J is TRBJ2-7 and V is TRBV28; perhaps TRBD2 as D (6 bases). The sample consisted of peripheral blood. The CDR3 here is CASSAPGLGPYEQYV. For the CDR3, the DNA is TGTGCCAGCAGTGCACCGGGACTGGGGCCCTACGAGCAGTACGTC.